The sequence of this T cell receptor (beta chain) was determined in a study of cytomegalovirus exposure and HLA in healthy donors. The CDR3 is made up of 16 amino acids. Per the germline V gene, CDR1 is SQVTM and CDR2 is ANQGSEA. J was trimmed by 4 bases and V by 0 bases; bases with no gene match: 8. PCR employed 60 Vbeta and 13 Jbeta primers. Measured with immunoSEQ multiplex PCR; TCRdb has only the in-frame clones, and not every one. Of about 160,000 clones in the sample, approximately 85% are singletons; the top ten hold more than 2%. The sequence came from a man aged 18-30 years in good health and CMV-seropositive. The sample was PBMCs. The V gene is TRBV29-1, the J gene TRBJ2-1, with TRBD1 matching over 8 bases. The CDR3 DNA follows: TGCAGCGTTGAAGATCTTTGGACAGGGAATTACAATGAGCAGTTCTTC. The encoded protein is CSVEDLWTGNYNEQFF.